These T cell receptor beta chains were read from a single sample in a study of T cell responses to AZD1222 COVID-19 vaccine. Data came from immunoSEQ multiplex PCR; TCRdb stores just in-frame clones and leaves some out. The sample carries about 130,000 clones, more than 75% recorded once. Sample: peripheral blood, taken on day 0 of AZD1222 vaccination. The receptors here all came from an adult in good health. CDR3s include the opening cysteine and the closing phenylalanine or tryptophan. Each record gives: V gene, clone size, D gene, J gene, CDR3 protein, CDR3 DNA. A D gene is named only where the DNA matches it firmly. Clone size is given for some rows only: seen once, a few or many times, or a class if the clone is expanded.

v_gene: TRBV3-1/TRBV3-2; abundance: NA; d_gene: TRBD1; j_gene: TRBJ1-1; CDR3aa: CASSLGQGADTEAFF; CDR3nt: TGTGCCAGCAGCCTAGGACAGGGGGCGGATACTGAAGCTTTCTTT
v_gene: TRBV27; abundance: NA; d_gene: NA; j_gene: TRBJ2-2; CDR3aa: CASSLGQNTGELFF; CDR3nt: TGTGCCAGCAGTTTAGGACAGAACACCGGGGAGCTGTTTTTT
v_gene: TRBV2; abundance: NA; d_gene: NA; j_gene: TRBJ1-2; CDR3aa: CASAPSEGRLYGYTF; CDR3nt: TGTGCCAGCGCCCCCTCTGAGGGCAGGCTGTATGGCTACACCTTC
v_gene: TRBV14; abundance: NA; d_gene: NA; j_gene: TRBJ1-1; CDR3aa: CASSSTQGTMNTEAFF; CDR3nt: TGTGCCAGCAGCTCAACGCAAGGGACCATGAACACTGAAGCTTTCTTT
v_gene: TRBV2; abundance: NA; d_gene: TRBD1; j_gene: TRBJ1-2; CDR3aa: CASSLTGQNYGYTF; CDR3nt: TGTGCCAGCAGTCTGACGGGACAGAACTATGGCTACACCTTC
v_gene: TRBV10-3; abundance: NA; d_gene: NA; j_gene: TRBJ1-4; CDR3aa: CAISESITATNEKLFF; CDR3nt: TGTGCCATCAGTGAGTCGATTACTGCAACTAATGAAAAACTGTTTTTT
v_gene: TRBV14; abundance: once; d_gene: TRBD1; j_gene: TRBJ1-2; CDR3aa: CASSQRQGAKDGYTF; CDR3nt: TGTGCCAGCAGCCAACGACAGGGGGCAAAGGATGGCTACACCTTT
v_gene: TRBV5-1; abundance: NA; d_gene: NA; j_gene: TRBJ1-6; CDR3aa: CASSFDPDSPLHF; CDR3nt: TGCGCCAGCAGCTTCGATCCGGATTCACCCCTCCACTTT
v_gene: TRBV14; abundance: NA; d_gene: NA; j_gene: TRBJ2-3; CDR3aa: CASYSGVGPDTQYF; CDR3nt: TGTGCCAGCTACTCGGGAGTCGGGCCAGATACGCAGTATTTT
v_gene: TRBV6-2/TRBV6-3; abundance: few; d_gene: NA; j_gene: TRBJ2-5; CDR3aa: CASSYPGLETQYF; CDR3nt: TGTGCCAGCAGTTATCCAGGGCTAGAGACCCAGTACTTC
v_gene: TRBV28; abundance: NA; d_gene: NA; j_gene: TRBJ1-5; CDR3aa: CASRGGQPQHF; CDR3nt: TGTGCCAGCAGGGGAGGTCAGCCCCAGCATTTT
v_gene: TRBV3-1/TRBV3-2; abundance: NA; d_gene: NA; j_gene: TRBJ2-3; CDR3aa: CASSTRGVADTQYF; CDR3nt: TGTGCCAGCAGCACCCGGGGCGTCGCAGATACGCAGTATTTT
v_gene: TRBV2; abundance: NA; d_gene: NA; j_gene: TRBJ1-5; CDR3aa: CASSGADGNQPQHF; CDR3nt: TGTGCCAGCAGTGGGGCAGACGGCAATCAGCCCCAGCATTTT
v_gene: TRBV6-9; abundance: NA; d_gene: NA; j_gene: TRBJ1-5; CDR3aa: CASSRVDQPQHF; CDR3nt: TGTGCCAGCAGTAGGGTGGATCAGCCCCAGCATTTT
v_gene: TRBV11-3; abundance: NA; d_gene: NA; j_gene: TRBJ2-2; CDR3aa: CASSPQGRDTGELFF; CDR3nt: TGTGCCAGCAGCCCACAGGGACGGGACACCGGGGAGCTGTTTTTT
v_gene: TRBV28; abundance: NA; d_gene: TRBD2; j_gene: TRBJ2-3; CDR3aa: CASSPAGLIGSGGPLSDTQYF; CDR3nt: TGTGCCAGCAGTCCCGCAGGTCTAATAGGAAGCGGGGGGCCTCTTTCAGATACGCAGTATTTT
v_gene: TRBV6-2/TRBV6-3; abundance: NA; d_gene: NA; j_gene: TRBJ1-5; CDR3aa: CASSNWLTGNQPQHF; CDR3nt: TGTGCCAGCAGTAATTGGCTTACAGGGAATCAGCCCCAGCATTTT
v_gene: TRBV30; abundance: NA; d_gene: NA; j_gene: TRBJ1-1; CDR3aa: CAGFRTEAFF; CDR3nt: TGTGCCGGGTTCCGTACTGAAGCTTTCTTT
v_gene: TRBV2; abundance: NA; d_gene: TRBD1; j_gene: TRBJ1-5; CDR3aa: CASRLEGASNQPQHF; CDR3nt: TGTGCCAGCAGGTTGGAGGGGGCGAGCAATCAGCCCCAGCATTTT
v_gene: TRBV5-1; abundance: NA; d_gene: NA; j_gene: TRBJ2-1; CDR3aa: CASSIMSSYNEQFF; CDR3nt: TGCGCCAGCAGCATCATGAGCTCCTACAATGAGCAGTTCTTC
v_gene: TRBV7-9; abundance: NA; d_gene: NA; j_gene: TRBJ2-7; CDR3aa: CASSLGAYEQYF; CDR3nt: TGTGCCAGCAGCCTAGGGGCCTACGAGCAGTACTTC
v_gene: TRBV3-1/TRBV3-2; abundance: NA; d_gene: TRBD1; j_gene: TRBJ2-7; CDR3aa: CASQAFLGTGVYEQYF; CDR3nt: TGTGCCAGTCAGGCTTTTCTCGGGACAGGGGTCTACGAGCAGTACTTC
v_gene: TRBV5-1; abundance: NA; d_gene: TRBD1; j_gene: TRBJ1-6; CDR3aa: CASSPNPQTGGLASPLHF; CDR3nt: TGCGCCAGCAGCCCAAACCCTCAGACAGGGGGTCTGGCTTCACCCCTCCACTTT
v_gene: TRBV13; abundance: NA; d_gene: TRBD2; j_gene: TRBJ2-1; CDR3aa: CASSPRGAGGYNEQFF; CDR3nt: TGTGCCAGCAGCCCACGGGGAGCGGGGGGGTACAATGAGCAGTTCTTC
v_gene: TRBV11-1; abundance: NA; d_gene: NA; j_gene: TRBJ1-1; CDR3aa: CASSPRTLVEAFF; CDR3nt: TGTGCCAGCAGCCCAAGGACCTTAGTTGAAGCTTTCTTT
v_gene: TRBV7-2; abundance: NA; d_gene: NA; j_gene: TRBJ2-7; CDR3aa: CASSFGGGSYEQYF; CDR3nt: TGTGCCAGCAGCTTCGGGGGAGGCTCCTACGAGCAGTACTTC
v_gene: TRBV18; abundance: NA; d_gene: NA; j_gene: TRBJ1-1; CDR3aa: CASSPPMVAGGTEAFF; CDR3nt: TGTGCCAGCTCACCCCCTATGGTGGCCGGGGGCACTGAAGCTTTCTTT
v_gene: TRBV5-4; abundance: NA; d_gene: NA; j_gene: TRBJ1-1; CDR3aa: CASSLEIVGSEAFF; CDR3nt: TGTGCCAGCAGCTTGGAGATAGTGGGTTCTGAAGCTTTCTTT
v_gene: TRBV7-2; abundance: NA; d_gene: TRBD2; j_gene: TRBJ2-5; CDR3aa: CASSLGGVAGQETQYF; CDR3nt: TGTGCCAGCAGCTTAGGTGGAGTAGCGGGACAAGAGACCCAGTACTTC
v_gene: TRBV3-1/TRBV3-2; abundance: NA; d_gene: TRBD1; j_gene: TRBJ1-1; CDR3aa: CASSPWTGRTEAFF; CDR3nt: TGTGCCAGCAGCCCCTGGACAGGGCGAACTGAAGCTTTCTTT
v_gene: TRBV25-1; abundance: NA; d_gene: NA; j_gene: TRBJ1-6; CDR3aa: CASSPTGYNSPLHF; CDR3nt: TGTGCCAGCAGTCCCACAGGGTATAATTCACCCCTCCACTTT
v_gene: TRBV3-1/TRBV3-2; abundance: NA; d_gene: NA; j_gene: TRBJ2-5; CDR3aa: CASSQGPTETQYF; CDR3nt: TGTGCCAGCAGCCAAGGGCCTACCGAGACCCAGTACTTC
v_gene: TRBV9; abundance: NA; d_gene: NA; j_gene: TRBJ1-1; CDR3aa: CASSVAVGERDTEAFF; CDR3nt: TGTGCCAGCAGCGTAGCTGTAGGGGAGAGGGACACTGAAGCTTTCTTT
v_gene: TRBV7-2; abundance: few; d_gene: TRBD1; j_gene: TRBJ2-3; CDR3aa: CASSLVVRGSDTQYF; CDR3nt: TGTGCCAGCAGCTTAGTCGTCAGGGGGTCAGATACGCAGTATTTT
v_gene: TRBV7-2; abundance: once; d_gene: NA; j_gene: TRBJ1-1; CDR3aa: CASSLNVRGAEAFF; CDR3nt: TGTGCCAGCAGCTTAAACGTACGAGGGGCTGAAGCTTTCTTT
v_gene: TRBV28; abundance: NA; d_gene: TRBD1; j_gene: TRBJ1-2; CDR3aa: CATLMTGEGYGYTF; CDR3nt: TGTGCCACCCTAATGACAGGGGAAGGCTATGGCTACACCTTC
v_gene: TRBV2; abundance: NA; d_gene: TRBD1; j_gene: TRBJ2-7; CDR3aa: CASTRDRGLYEQYF; CDR3nt: TGTGCCAGCACTAGGGACAGGGGGCTGTACGAGCAGTACTTC
v_gene: TRBV7-2; abundance: NA; d_gene: NA; j_gene: TRBJ2-3; CDR3aa: CASSRAGTRGRDTQYF; CDR3nt: TGTGCCAGCAGTCGTGCGGGGACTCGGGGAAGAGATACGCAGTATTTT
v_gene: TRBV5-1; abundance: NA; d_gene: TRBD2; j_gene: TRBJ2-5; CDR3aa: CASSLDSGGATTQYF; CDR3nt: TGCGCCAGCAGCTTGGATAGCGGGGGGGCCACGACCCAGTACTTC
v_gene: TRBV11-2; abundance: NA; d_gene: NA; j_gene: TRBJ2-7; CDR3aa: CASSLEGGYEQYF; CDR3nt: TGTGCCAGCAGCCTGGAGGGGGGGTACGAGCAGTACTTC
v_gene: TRBV7-9; abundance: NA; d_gene: NA; j_gene: TRBJ1-2; CDR3aa: CASSLGTRNYGYTF; CDR3nt: TGTGCCAGCAGCTTGGGTACTAGGAACTATGGCTACACCTTC
v_gene: TRBV5-1; abundance: NA; d_gene: NA; j_gene: TRBJ1-2; CDR3aa: CASSPERGGYGYTF; CDR3nt: TGCGCCAGCAGCCCCGAGAGGGGAGGCTATGGCTACACCTTC
v_gene: TRBV10-3; abundance: NA; d_gene: NA; j_gene: TRBJ1-2; CDR3aa: CAISDYGTFYGYTF; CDR3nt: TGTGCCATCAGTGATTACGGGACGTTCTATGGCTACACCTTC
v_gene: TRBV6-5; abundance: NA; d_gene: TRBD1; j_gene: TRBJ1-2; CDR3aa: CASPRTGGGGGYTF; CDR3nt: TGTGCCAGCCCAAGAACAGGGGGAGGTGGTGGCTACACCTTC